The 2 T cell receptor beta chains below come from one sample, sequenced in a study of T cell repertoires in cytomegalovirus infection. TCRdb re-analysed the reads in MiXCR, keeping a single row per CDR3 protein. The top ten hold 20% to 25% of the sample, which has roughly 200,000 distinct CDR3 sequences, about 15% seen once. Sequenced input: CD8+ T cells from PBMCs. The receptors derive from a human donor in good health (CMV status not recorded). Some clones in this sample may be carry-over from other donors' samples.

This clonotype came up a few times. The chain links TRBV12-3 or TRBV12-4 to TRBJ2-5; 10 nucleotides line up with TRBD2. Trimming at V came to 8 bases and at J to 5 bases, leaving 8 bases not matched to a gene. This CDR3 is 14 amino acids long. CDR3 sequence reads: CASDPSGGRETQYF. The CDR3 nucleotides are TGTGCCAGCGACCCTAGCGGGGGACGGGAGACCCAGTACTTC.

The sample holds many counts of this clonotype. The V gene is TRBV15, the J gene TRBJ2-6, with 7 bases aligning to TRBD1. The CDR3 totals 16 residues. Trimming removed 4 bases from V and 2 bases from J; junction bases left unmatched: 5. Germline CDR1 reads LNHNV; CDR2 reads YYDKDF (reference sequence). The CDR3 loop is CATSTDDRAGANVLTF. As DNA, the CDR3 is TGTGCCACCAGCACCGACGACAGGGCTGGGGCCAACGTCCTGACTTTC. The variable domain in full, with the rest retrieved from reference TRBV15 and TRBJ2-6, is DAMVIQNPRYQVTQFGKPVTLSCSQTLNHNVMYWYQQKSSQAPKLLFHYYDKDFNNEADTPDNFQSRRPNTSFCFLDIRSPGLGDTAMYLCATSTDDRAGANVLTFGAGSRLTVL.